This section outlines one T cell receptor (beta chain) sequence together with its context. Between the trimmed V and J ends, which lost 2 bases and 3 bases, there was a span of 12 bases. CDR3 size: 15 residues. Looked up from germline, CDR1 is LGHDT and CDR2 is YNNKEL (reference sequence). This entry comes from a study of blood T cell repertoires in COVID-19. Study-level information: Whether acute or convalescent, the COVID-19 samples came from the United States, Italy and Spain. Sample material is recorded as cDNA or gDNA derived from T cells, B-cell-depleted T cells, or PBMCs.

Per the original data handling: Amplified reference gene primers provided the basis for estimating nucleated cell counts. The data were produced by immunoSEQ multiplex PCR, yet TCRdb's version contains in-frame clones alone and is incomplete. V, J and clone size derive from that table, while D and trimming were established from the DNA sequence. The sample contains 85,000 to 120,000 clones, roughly 92% of which appear only once. Seattle researchers signed up patients amid active infection and tracked them longitudinally. V is TRBV3-1 (or the pseudogene TRBV3-2) and J is TRBJ2-3; D may be TRBD1 (5 bases). Material: peripheral blood. The clonotype comes from a woman in her forties or fifties with COVID-19, enrolled during active disease. CDR3 nucleotide sequence: TGTGCCAGCAGCCAACGGCAGGGTTTGACAGATACGCAGTATTTT. This encodes CASSQRQGLTDTQYF.